Following are 5 T cell receptor beta chains from one sample sequenced in a study of CD8 T cells in ankylosing spondylitis. Study conclusions and caveats: Made up of under 10 highly homologous variants, a TCR beta motif appeared characteristic of ankylosing spondylitis blood.

One entry per CDR3 protein, called by TCRdb with MiXCR from the 5' RACE reads. The sample has 450,000 to 550,000 distinct CDR3 sequences, roughly 5.2% seen once. Their antigen targets remain unknown. The sequencing sample was made of blood, either unsorted or a sorted T cell fraction (not recorded which). The receptors derive from a male donor with ankylosing spondylitis.

The chain has TRBV7-2 and TRBJ2-5; D is uncertain. Germline loops: CDR1 SGHTA, CDR2 FQGNSA. Trimming removed 5 bases at V and 2 bases at J, with 12 bases between. This CDR3 region has 14 residues. CDR3 nucleotide sequence: TGTGCCAGCAGCCCACGGAACCTACAAGAGACCCAGTACTTC. It specifies CASSPRNLQETQYF.

This clonotype was observed a handful of times. V is TRBV12-3 or TRBV12-4 and J is TRBJ1-4; 9 bases match TRBD1. The CDR3 loop spans 14 amino acids. The J segment lost 8 bases and the V segment lost 6 bases, leaving 7 bases of the junction unmatched. The CDR3: CASRTTGGHEKLFF. The CDR3 nucleotides read TGTGCCAGCAGGACGACAGGGGGGCACGAAAAACTGTTTTTT.

There are many counts of this clonotype. The chain joins TRBV12-3 or TRBV12-4 to TRBJ2-1, with D unclear. Trimming pared 0 bases from V and 3 bases from J, leaving 12 bases between. The CDR3 runs to 16 residues. The CDR3, as DNA: TGTGCCAGCAGTTTAGCCGAAGCGAGAGACTACAATGAGCAGTTCTTC. It encodes CASSLAEARDYNEQFF.

This clonotype was observed many times. This sequence joins TRBV12-3 or TRBV12-4 and TRBJ1-5, with 8 bases that match TRBD1. The ends lost 5 bases at V and 0 bases at J; junction bases unmatched: 6. The CDR3 covers 16 residues. The CDR3 coding sequence is TGTGCCAGCAGTCAACGGACAGGGCGTAGCAATCAGCCCCAGCATTTT. Its protein is CASSQRTGRSNQPQHF.

This clonotype was recorded at least ten times. V gene TRBV20-1 combines with J gene TRBJ1-1; D is unclear. The CDR3 extends over 13 amino acids. Trimming removed 1 base at V and 0 bases at J, with 6 bases between. CDR1 is DFQATT, CDR2 SNEGSKA, per germline (reference sequence). For the CDR3, the DNA is TGCAGTGCTAGAGTTTCCTTGAACACTGAAGCTTTCTTT. Protein product: CSARVSLNTEAFF.